Shown below are 26 T cell receptor beta chains from a single sample sequenced in a study of blood T cell repertoires in COVID-19 (dated by TCRdb to 2020 to 2021). The method was the immunoSEQ multiplex PCR assay. In TCRdb, the immuneACCESS table is reduced to in-frame sequences with V and J assigned. These tables do not hold every clone; where another copy was compared, an unresolved V gene accounts for under half, and the others remain unexplained. Counted in this sample were about 150,000 clones; 84% of them appeared once. The ten largest clones add up to more than 5.5% of the sample. Sequenced sample: PBMCs or T cells enriched from blood (not recorded which). The receptors were gathered from a man aged 50 to 59 who had recovered from COVID-19.

V and J are TRBV19 and TRBJ2-7, with D tentatively TRBD2 (5 bases). Germline V gives CDR1 LNHDA, CDR2 SQIVND (reference sequence). This CDR3 comprises 14 residues. The V gene lost 2 bases and the J gene lost 1 base, with 9 bases spanning the gap. Here the CDR3 reads CASSISGNSYEQYF. In DNA, the CDR3 is TGTGCCAGTAGTATATCGGGAAATTCCTACGAGCAGTACTTC.

The CDR3, as DNA: TGCGCCAGCAGCTCCCCTGAGGGAAGCTCCTACAATGAGCAGTTCTTC. This codes for CASSSPEGSSYNEQFF. The rearrangement uses TRBV5-1 and TRBJ2-1, with D tentatively TRBD2 (5 bases). V lost 3 bases, J lost 0 bases, and 13 bases lay in between. The CDR3 sequence is 16 residues long. Germline CDR1 and CDR2: SGHRS and YFSETQ.

This clone was observed a single time. The chain couples TRBV19 to TRBJ1-2; D might be TRBD1 (5 bases). CDR3 size: 16 residues. Trimming removed 1 base from V and 4 bases from J, with 16 bases in between. CDR1 LNHDA and CDR2 SQIVND come from the germline V gene (reference sequence). The CDR3: CASSIAVSGRGYGYTF. In DNA, the CDR3 is TGTGCCAGTAGTATAGCGGTCTCAGGGAGGGGCTATGGCTACACCTTC. Together with reference TRBV19 and TRBJ1-2, the CDR3 gives the full variable domain: DGGITQSPKYLFRKEGQNVTLSCEQNLNHDAMYWYRQDPGQGLRLIYYSQIVNDFQKGDIAEGYSVSREKKESFPLTVTSAQKNPTAFYLCASSIAVSGRGYGYTFGSGTRLTVV.

V is TRBV11-2 and J is TRBJ1-6; possibly TRBD1 for D (5 bases). The V and J ends lost 3 bases and 7 bases respectively, with 19 bases between them. The CDR3 has 17 residues. Germline values: CDR1 SGHAT, CDR2 FQNNGV. CDR3 DNA sequence: TGTGCCAGCAGCTTCATTTTGCAGGGTGCGGTGAATTCACCCCTCCACTTT. Amino acid sequence: CASSFILQGAVNSPLHF.

The V call is TRBV7-8, the J call TRBJ1-2; 8 nucleotides line up with TRBD1. In germline, CDR1 is SGHVS, CDR2 FQNEAQ. The CDR3 sequence is 16 residues long. J lost 2 bases, V lost 4 bases, and 9 bases had no gene match. This CDR3 is CASSSLIQGVNYGYTF. CDR3 nucleotide sequence: TGTGCCAGCAGCTCGCTAATACAGGGGGTCAACTATGGCTACACCTTC.

The chain links TRBV7-2 to TRBJ1-2; 9 bases align to TRBD1. The CDR3 consists of 14 residues. Trimming took 3 bases from V and 2 from J; bases not matched to a gene: 1. CDR1 SGHTA and CDR2 FQGNSA come from the germline V gene. The CDR3 DNA is TGTGCCAGCAGCTTGGGACAGGGAAACTATGGCTACACCTTC. It encodes CASSLGQGNYGYTF.

The chain recombines TRBV7-3 with TRBJ2-3; 14 bases line up with TRBD2. J was trimmed by 15 bases and V by 3 bases; bases with no gene match: 11. Germline CDR1 reads SGHTA; CDR2 reads FQGTGA. The length of the CDR3 is 15 residues. CDR3 loop: CASSFGTSGGKGLYF. CDR3 coding DNA: TGTGCCAGCAGCTTCGGGACTAGCGGGGGCAAAGGATTATATTTT.

This chain uses TRBV18 with TRBJ2-7, with 9 bases matching TRBD1. The CDR3 has 13 residues. CDR1 KGHSH and CDR2 LQKENI come from the germline V gene. V trimming: 8 bases; J trimming: 6 bases; junction bases outside the gene matches: 8. DNA for the CDR3: TGTGCCAGCAGCACAGGGGGCGGGTTCGAGCAGTACTTC. Translation: CASSTGGGFEQYF.

The rearrangement links TRBV25-1 to TRBJ2-7; TRBD2 matches at 8 bases. V was pared by 4 bases and J by 9 bases, with 5 bases of the junction left unmatched. Germline V gene lookup returns CDR1 MGHDK and CDR2 SYGVNS. This CDR3 contains 12 residues. DNA for the CDR3: TGTGCCAGCAGTGGAACTAGCGGTGTGCAGTACTTC. Amino acid sequence: CASSGTSGVQYF.

This rearrangement joins TRBV19 to TRBJ1-5; 7 bases line up with TRBD1. CDR1 LNHDA and CDR2 SQIVND come from the germline V gene (reference sequence). V shed 9 bases and J 5 bases; nucleotides not matched to a gene: 4. CDR3 length: 12 residues. The CDR3 protein is CARADRDQPQHF. In nucleotides, the CDR3 is TGTGCCAGGGCTGACAGGGATCAGCCCCAGCATTTT. The whole variable domain, filled in from reference TRBV19 and TRBJ1-5, reads DGGITQSPKYLFRKEGQNVTLSCEQNLNHDAMYWYRQDPGQGLRLIYYSQIVNDFQKGDIAEGYSVSREKKESFPLTVTSAQKNPTAFYLCARADRDQPQHFGDGTRLSIL.

This chain connects TRBV6-5 to TRBJ1-3, with D possibly TRBD1 on 6 matching bases. Trimming took 5 bases from V and 8 from J, leaving 16 bases between them. The length of the CDR3 is 14 residues. The germline V gene has CDR1 MNHEY and CDR2 SVGAGI. The CDR3 DNA follows: TGTGCCAGCAGTCCCTTGGGGGGGGCCGACACCATATATTTT. This sequence encodes CASSPLGGADTIYF.

The CDR3 here is CASSPGQGSLYGYTF. CDR3 nucleotides: TGTGCCAGCAGCCCGGGACAGGGATCGCTCTATGGCTACACCTTC. V gene TRBV11-3 combines with J gene TRBJ1-2, with 9 bases identical to TRBD1. The ends lost 5 bases at V and 4 bases at J; junction bases unmatched: 8. Germline V CDR1 and CDR2: SGHNT, YENEEA. CDR3 size: 15 residues.

The chain carries TRBV7-6 and TRBJ2-3; D is perhaps TRBD2 (6 bases). Trimming cost V 1 base and J 7 bases, with 15 bases left between them. Germline CDR1 reads SGHVS; CDR2 reads FNYEAQ. The CDR3 spans 15 residues. The CDR3 coding sequence is TGTGCCAGCAGCTTAGGCTTCGCGGGGTTAAATACGCAGTATTTT. This translates into CASSLGFAGLNTQYF. Using reference TRBV7-6 and TRBJ2-3 for the parts outside the CDR3, the full variable domain is GAGVSQSPRYKVTKRGQDVALRCDPISGHVSLYWYRQALGQGPEFLTYFNYEAQQDKSGLPNDRFSAERPEGSISTLTIQRTEQRDSAMYRCASSLGFAGLNTQYFGPGTRLTVL.

This chain joins TRBV14 and TRBJ1-3, with 8 bases fitting TRBD1. This CDR3 comprises 15 residues. Germline CDR1 is SGHDN and CDR2 is FVKESK. Trimming at V came to 1 base and at J to 8 bases, leaving 7 bases not matched to a gene. The CDR3 here is CASSQGVGQGYTIYF. The CDR3 DNA follows: TGTGCCAGCAGCCAAGGAGTCGGACAGGGATACACCATATATTTT. Full variable domain (outside the CDR3, taken from reference TRBV14 and TRBJ1-3): EAGVTQFPSHSVIEKGQTVTLRCDPISGHDNLYWYRRVMGKEIKFLLHFVKESKQDESGMPNNRFLAERTGGTYSTLKVQPAELEDSGVYFCASSQGVGQGYTIYFGEGSWLTVV.

This clone was counted a single time. The chain recombines TRBV12-3 or TRBV12-4 with TRBJ2-5; D perhaps matches TRBD2 (5 bases). The CDR3 is 13 amino acids. Trimming pared 7 bases from V and 2 bases from J, leaving 11 bases between. CDR3 amino acids: CASTPRDQETQYF. As DNA, the CDR3 is TGTGCCAGCACCCCCCGGGATCAAGAGACCCAGTACTTC.

The chain employs TRBV3-1 (or the pseudogene TRBV3-2) and TRBJ2-7; 7 nucleotides agree with TRBD2. Germline CDR1 LGHDT, CDR2 YNNKEL (reference sequence). The V gene end was trimmed by 2 bases and the J gene end by 4 bases; junction bases not matched to a gene: 14. This CDR3 contains 17 residues. The DNA of the CDR3 is TGTGCCAGCAGCCAAACAGCGTCCGGGACTATACCGTACGAGCAGTACTTC. Protein: CASSQTASGTIPYEQYF.

This clone has just one count. Within the sample, other DNA sequences also encode this same CDR3. The chain carries TRBV4-1 and TRBJ2-1; 7 bases fit TRBD2. Germline CDR1 is MGHRA and CDR2 is YSYEKL. The CDR3 has 15 amino acids. The J segment lost 0 bases and the V segment lost 3 bases, leaving 2 bases of the junction unmatched. As DNA, the CDR3 is TGCGCCAGCAGCCAGGGGGGGTCCTCCTACAATGAGCAGTTCTTC. Protein product: CASSQGGSSYNEQFF.

V usage is TRBV24-1 and J usage is TRBJ2-1; TRBD2 agrees at 10 bases. The CDR3 has 17 residues. The germline V gene has CDR1 KGHDR and CDR2 SFDVKD. The J segment lost 7 bases and the V segment lost 4 bases, leaving 12 bases of the junction unmatched. The DNA of the CDR3 is TGTGCCACCAGTGACCCCACTTATAGCGGGGGGACGAATGAGCAGTTCTTC. It specifies CATSDPTYSGGTNEQFF.

V usage is TRBV30 and J usage is TRBJ2-3; D might be TRBD1 (8 bases). The CDR3 extends over 15 amino acids. Germline values: CDR1 GTSNPN, CDR2 SVGIG (reference sequence). Between the trimmed V and J ends, which lost 7 bases and 2 bases, there was a span of 19 bases. The CDR3 here is CASSRTGRVTDTQYF. CDR3 bases: TGTGCCTCCTCCCGGACAGGGAGGGTCACAGATACGCAGTATTTT.

The chain combines TRBV7-2 with TRBJ1-1, with D possibly TRBD1 on 5 matching bases. The germline V gene has CDR1 SGHTA and CDR2 FQGNSA. V shed 2 bases and J shed 3 bases, with 16 bases lying between them. The CDR3 covers 16 residues. CDR3 coding DNA: TGTGCCAGCAGCTTATCGTCTTGGGCAGGGCACACTGAAGCTTTCTTT. It codes for CASSLSSWAGHTEAFF.

This sequence joins TRBV27 and TRBJ2-5; D unresolved. The germline V and J ends were trimmed by 3 bases and 13 bases, with 15 bases remaining between them. The CDR3 consists of 12 residues. Germline V gives CDR1 MNHEY, CDR2 SMNVEV (reference sequence). The CDR3 is CASSFSNEEWYF. The DNA of the CDR3 is TGTGCCAGCAGTTTCAGTAACGAGGAGTGGTACTTC.

This chain uses TRBV7-2 with TRBJ1-5; 8 positions agree with TRBD1. With V trimmed by 1 base and J by 3 bases, 2 bases remained unmatched. The germline gives CDR1 SGHTA, CDR2 FQGNSA. CDR3 length: 15 amino acids. The CDR3 DNA reads as TGTGCCAGCAGCTTAGACAGGGGGGTCAATCAGCCCCAGCATTTT. Its protein is CASSLDRGVNQPQHF.

The CDR3 protein is CASSVSGTASYEQYF. In nucleotides, the CDR3 is TGTGCCAGCAGCGTGTCAGGGACAGCATCTTACGAGCAGTACTTC. The chain combines TRBV9 with TRBJ2-7; TRBD1 matches 7 bases. Germline V lookup: CDR1 SGDLS, CDR2 YYNGEE. The CDR3 is made up of 15 amino acids. V was pared by 2 bases and J by 4 bases, with 9 bases of the junction left unmatched.

The chain carries TRBV19 and TRBJ1-2, with 9 bases aligning to TRBD1. Losses at the gene ends were 0 bases for V and 2 bases for J; bases not matched to a gene: 7. CDR3 length: 17 residues. The germline V gene has CDR1 LNHDA and CDR2 SQIVND (reference sequence). The CDR3 region has the DNA TGTGCCAGTAGTATAGATGGTATCACAGGGGGCAACTATGGCTACACCTTC. It yields the protein CASSIDGITGGNYGYTF.

The chain carries TRBV5-4 and TRBJ1-2, with D possibly TRBD1 on 5 matching bases. Germline V gives CDR1 SGHNT, CDR2 YYREEE (reference sequence). The CDR3 is made up of 11 amino acids. CDR3 sequence: CAAAGIWGYTF. The CDR3 DNA sequence: TGTGCAGCCGCAGGGATTTGGGGCTACACCTTC.

The rearrangement joins TRBV27 to TRBJ1-6; D ambiguous. The germline CDR1 and CDR2 sequences are MNHEY and SMNVEV (reference sequence). The CDR3 is 16 amino acids. V was cut by 1 base and J by 7 bases, with 14 bases left in between. The CDR3 region is CASSLYPPGNNSPLHF. The DNA for the CDR3 is TGTGCCAGCAGTTTATATCCCCCGGGTAACAATTCACCCCTCCACTTT.